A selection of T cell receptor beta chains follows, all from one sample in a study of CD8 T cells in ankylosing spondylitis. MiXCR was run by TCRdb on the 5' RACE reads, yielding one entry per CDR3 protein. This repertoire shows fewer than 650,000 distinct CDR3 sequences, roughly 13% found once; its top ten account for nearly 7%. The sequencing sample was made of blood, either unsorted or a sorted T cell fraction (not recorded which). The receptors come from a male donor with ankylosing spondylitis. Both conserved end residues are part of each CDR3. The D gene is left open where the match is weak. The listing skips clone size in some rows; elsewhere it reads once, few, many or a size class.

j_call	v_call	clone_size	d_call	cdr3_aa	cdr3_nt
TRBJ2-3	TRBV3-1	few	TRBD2	CASSPRSRGADTQYF	TGTGCCAGCAGCCCCCGGTCCCGGGGGGCAGATACGCAGTATTTT
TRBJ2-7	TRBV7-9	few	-	CASSLTWQGGVEQYF	TGTGCCAGCAGCCTGACTTGGCAGGGGGGAGTCGAGCAGTACTTC
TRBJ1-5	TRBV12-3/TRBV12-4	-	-	CASIQGTGQPQHF	TGTGCCAGCATACAGGGCACCGGTCAGCCCCAGCATTTT
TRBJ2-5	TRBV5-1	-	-	CASTGDGRETQYF	TGCGCCAGCACAGGGGACGGGAGAGAGACCCAGTACTTC
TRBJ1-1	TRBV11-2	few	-	CASSRAREMAFF	TGTGCCAGCAGCCGCGCCAGGGAGATGGCTTTCTTT
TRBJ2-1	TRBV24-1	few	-	CATSDQDVSSYNEQFF	TGTGCCACCAGTGACCAGGACGTTAGCTCCTACAATGAGCAGTTCTTC
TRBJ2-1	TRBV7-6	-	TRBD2	CASSLSGAPHNEQFF	TGTGCCAGCAGCCTTAGCGGGGCCCCCCACAATGAGCAGTTCTTC
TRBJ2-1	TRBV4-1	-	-	CASSQEAAMGGAELNEQFF	TGCGCCAGCAGCCAAGAAGCCGCCATGGGAGGAGCGGAGCTCAATGAGCAGTTCTTC
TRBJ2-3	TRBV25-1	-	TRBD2	CASSVAGGVDTQYF	TGTGCCAGCAGTGTTGCGGGAGGGGTAGATACGCAGTATTTT
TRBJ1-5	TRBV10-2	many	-	CASSDRAREPQHF	TGCGCCAGCAGTGATAGGGCCCGGGAGCCCCAGCATTTT
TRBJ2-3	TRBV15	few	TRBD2	CATSRGRDREGPGTDTQYF	TGTGCCACCAGCAGAGGCCGTGACCGGGAGGGCCCCGGCACAGATACGCAGTATTTT
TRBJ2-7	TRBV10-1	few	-	CASSEGETYEQYF	TGCGCCAGCAGTGAGGGGGAGACCTACGAGCAGTACTTC
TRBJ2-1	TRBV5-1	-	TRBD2	CASTLAGGSYNEQFF	TGCGCCAGCACACTAGCGGGAGGGTCCTACAATGAGCAGTTCTTC
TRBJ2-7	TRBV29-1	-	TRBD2	CSVAATWGAGAYEQYF	TGCAGCGTTGCGGCCACCTGGGGCGCGGGAGCCTACGAGCAGTACTTC
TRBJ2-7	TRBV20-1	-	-	CSPQWDEHEQYF	TGCAGCCCCCAGTGGGACGAACACGAGCAGTACTTC
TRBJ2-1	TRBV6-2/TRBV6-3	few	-	CASTTLWGNEQFF	TGTGCCAGCACCACCTTATGGGGCAATGAGCAGTTCTTC
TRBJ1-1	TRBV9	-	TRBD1	CASRRTGGGNTEAFF	TGTGCCAGCAGAAGGACAGGGGGAGGGAACACTGAAGCTTTCTTT
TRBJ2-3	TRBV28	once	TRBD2	CASSWVAGVDTQYF	TGTGCCAGCAGTTGGGTAGCGGGAGTGGATACGCAGTATTTT
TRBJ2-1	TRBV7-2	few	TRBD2	CASSLSLAASYNEQFF	TGTGCCAGCAGCTTGTCTCTAGCGGCATCCTACAATGAGCAGTTCTTC
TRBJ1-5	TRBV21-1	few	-	CASSPQAVSNSNQPQHF	TGTGCCAGCAGCCCACAGGCAGTTTCTAATAGCAATCAGCCCCAGCATTTT
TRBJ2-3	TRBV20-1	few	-	CSARGSTGGYTDTQYF	TGCAGTGCTAGGGGGTCGACTGGGGGGTACACGGATACGCAGTATTTT
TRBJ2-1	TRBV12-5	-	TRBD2	CASGWSQGYSGRAYNEQFF	TGTGCTAGTGGTTGGAGCCAGGGGTATAGCGGGAGGGCCTACAATGAGCAGTTCTTC
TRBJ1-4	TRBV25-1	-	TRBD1	CASSESPGQGEKLFF	TGTGCCAGCAGTGAATCCCCCGGACAGGGTGAAAAACTGTTTTTT
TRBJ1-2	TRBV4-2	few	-	CASSQVSGGAGYGYTF	TGTGCCAGCAGCCAAGTATCGGGGGGGGCAGGCTATGGCTACACCTTC
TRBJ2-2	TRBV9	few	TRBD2	CASSIQGGGANTGELFF	TGTGCCAGCAGCATCCAGGGCGGGGGAGCGAACACCGGGGAGCTGTTTTTT
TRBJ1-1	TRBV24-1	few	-	CATSGADSGVRGAFF	TGTGCCACCAGTGGCGCTGATTCAGGGGTTCGAGGAGCTTTCTTT
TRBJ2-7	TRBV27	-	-	CASSRDVGPYEQYF	TGTGCCAGCAGCAGGGACGTTGGGCCCTACGAGCAGTACTTC
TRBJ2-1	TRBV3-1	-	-	CASSQYIGTLDYNEQFF	TGTGCCAGCAGCCAGTATATCGGGACGCTGGACTACAATGAGCAGTTCTTC
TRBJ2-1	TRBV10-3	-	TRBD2	CAISESGLAGSYNEQFF	TGTGCCATCAGTGAGTCGGGACTAGCGGGATCCTACAATGAGCAGTTCTTC
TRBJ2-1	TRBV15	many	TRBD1	CATSTGQGNNEQFF	TGTGCCACCAGCACGGGACAGGGTAACAATGAGCAGTTCTTC
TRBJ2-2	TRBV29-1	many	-	CSVELDSANTGELFF	TGCAGCGTTGAACTAGACAGTGCGAACACCGGGGAGCTGTTTTTT
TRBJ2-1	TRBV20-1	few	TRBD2	CSAATGLAGPGRNYEQFF	TGCAGTGCCGCCACGGGACTAGCGGGACCCGGACGAAACTATGAGCAGTTCTTC
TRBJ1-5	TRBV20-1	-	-	CSARDSGPLQPQHF	TGCAGTGCTAGAGATTCGGGCCCCCTTCAGCCCCAGCATTTT
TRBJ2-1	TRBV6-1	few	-	CASSVMNEQFF	TGTGCCAGCAGTGTAATGAATGAGCAGTTCTTC
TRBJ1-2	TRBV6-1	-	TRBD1	CASNRDRASSGYTF	TGTGCCAGCAACAGGGACAGGGCCTCAAGTGGCTACACCTTC
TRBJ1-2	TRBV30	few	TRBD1	CAWSRLGTEGGYTF	TGTGCCTGGAGCAGACTCGGGACAGAAGGCGGCTACACCTTC
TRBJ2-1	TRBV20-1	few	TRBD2	CSLGTGGLADYNEQFF	TGCTCCCTAGGGACAGGCGGACTAGCGGACTACAATGAGCAGTTCTTC
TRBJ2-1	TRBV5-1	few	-	CASSKDGYNEQFF	TGCGCCAGCAGCAAGGACGGGTACAATGAGCAGTTCTTC
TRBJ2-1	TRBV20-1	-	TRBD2	CSARGPRLAGGRVENEQFF	TGCAGTGCTAGGGGCCCCCGACTAGCGGGAGGGCGGGTGGAGAATGAGCAGTTCTTC
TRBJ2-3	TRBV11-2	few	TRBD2	CASSLLSGLAGASTDTQYF	TGTGCCAGCAGTCTTCTGTCAGGACTAGCGGGGGCTAGCACAGATACGCAGTATTTT
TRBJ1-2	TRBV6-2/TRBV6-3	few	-	CASTKRAEFYGYTF	TGTGCCAGCACCAAACGAGCCGAATTCTATGGCTACACCTTC
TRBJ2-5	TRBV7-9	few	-	CASSIRALSGDIETQYF	TGTGCCAGCAGCATAAGGGCCCTATCGGGAGATATCGAGACCCAGTACTTC
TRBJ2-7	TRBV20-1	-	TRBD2	CSATAGGWRGEQYF	TGCAGTGCTACGGCGGGAGGGTGGAGGGGTGAGCAGTACTTC
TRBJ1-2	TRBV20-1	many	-	CSALGRALYGYTF	TGCAGTGCCCTGGGAAGGGCCCTCTATGGCTACACCTTC
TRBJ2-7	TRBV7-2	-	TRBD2	CASSAGTSGIYEQYF	TGTGCCAGCAGCGCCGGGACTAGCGGTATCTACGAGCAGTACTTC
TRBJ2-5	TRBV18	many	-	CASSPAGETQYF	TGTGCCAGCTCACCGGCTGGAGAGACCCAGTACTTC
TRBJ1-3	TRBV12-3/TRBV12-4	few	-	CASSLRRRGHSGNTIYF	TGTGCCAGCAGTTTAAGGCGGCGGGGGCACTCTGGAAACACCATATATTTT
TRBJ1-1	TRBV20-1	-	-	CSAPPAGDTEAFF	TGCAGTGCGCCCCCCGCCGGGGACACTGAAGCTTTCTTT
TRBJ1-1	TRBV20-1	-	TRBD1	CSARDIRGQGFTEAFF	TGCAGTGCTAGAGATATTCGCGGACAGGGGTTCACTGAAGCTTTCTTT
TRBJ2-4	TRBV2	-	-	CASREVNIQYF	TGTGCCAGCAGAGAGGTAAACATTCAGTACTTC